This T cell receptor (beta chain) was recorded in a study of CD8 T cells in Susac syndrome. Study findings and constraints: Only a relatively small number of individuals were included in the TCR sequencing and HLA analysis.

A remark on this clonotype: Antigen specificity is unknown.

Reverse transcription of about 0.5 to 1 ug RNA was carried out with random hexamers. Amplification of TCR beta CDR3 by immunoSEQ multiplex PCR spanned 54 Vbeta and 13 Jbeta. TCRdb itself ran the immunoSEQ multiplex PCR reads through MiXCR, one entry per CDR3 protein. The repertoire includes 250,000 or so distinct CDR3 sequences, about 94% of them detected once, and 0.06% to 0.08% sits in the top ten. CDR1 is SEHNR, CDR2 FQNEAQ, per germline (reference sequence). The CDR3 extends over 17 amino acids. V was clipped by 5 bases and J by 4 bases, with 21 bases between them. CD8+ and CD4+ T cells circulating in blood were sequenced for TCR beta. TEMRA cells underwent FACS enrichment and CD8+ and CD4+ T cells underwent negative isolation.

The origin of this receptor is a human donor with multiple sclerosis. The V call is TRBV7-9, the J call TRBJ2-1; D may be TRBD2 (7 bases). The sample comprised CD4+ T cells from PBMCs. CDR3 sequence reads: CASSPRGLAGAYNEQFF. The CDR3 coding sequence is TGTGCCAGCAGCCCCCGGGGGCTGGCGGGAGCATACAATGAGCAGTTCTTC.